This T cell receptor (beta chain) originates from a study of blood T cell repertoires in COVID-19. The CDR3 runs to 14 residues. The ends were cut back, 5 bases at V and 9 bases at J, with 16 bases in the middle. The germline V gene encodes CDR1 SGHDN and CDR2 FVKESK. Data came from immunoSEQ multiplex PCR; TCRdb stores just in-frame clones and leaves some out. The table lists tens of thousands of clones, roughly four fifths of them singletons. The chain combines TRBV14 with TRBJ2-2; a possible D gene is TRBD2 (5 bases). The receptor comes from an older woman with acute or convalescent COVID-19. Sample: peripheral blood. DNA of the CDR3: TGTGCCAGCAGCTTAGGACTGAGAGGAAGGGAGCTGTTTTTT. Protein product: CASSLGLRGRELFF. The entire variable domain, with the rest obtained from reference TRBV14 and TRBJ2-2, is as follows: EAGVTQFPSHSVIEKGQTVTLRCDPISGHDNLYWYRRVMGKEIKFLLHFVKESKQDESGMPNNRFLAERTGGTYSTLKVQPAELEDSGVYFCASSLGLRGRELFFGEGSRLTVL.